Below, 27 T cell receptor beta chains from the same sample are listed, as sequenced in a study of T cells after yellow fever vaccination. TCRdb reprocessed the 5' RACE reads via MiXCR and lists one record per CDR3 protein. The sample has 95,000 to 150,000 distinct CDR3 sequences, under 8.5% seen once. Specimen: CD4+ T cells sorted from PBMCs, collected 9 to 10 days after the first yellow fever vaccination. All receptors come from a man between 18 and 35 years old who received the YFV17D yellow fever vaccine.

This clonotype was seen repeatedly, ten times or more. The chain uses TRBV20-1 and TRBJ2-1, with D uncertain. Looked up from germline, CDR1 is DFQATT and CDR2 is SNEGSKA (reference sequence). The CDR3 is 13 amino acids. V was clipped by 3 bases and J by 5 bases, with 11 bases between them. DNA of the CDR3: TGCAGTGCTAGGATAGAGGCAAACAATGAGCAGTTCTTC. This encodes CSARIEANNEQFF.

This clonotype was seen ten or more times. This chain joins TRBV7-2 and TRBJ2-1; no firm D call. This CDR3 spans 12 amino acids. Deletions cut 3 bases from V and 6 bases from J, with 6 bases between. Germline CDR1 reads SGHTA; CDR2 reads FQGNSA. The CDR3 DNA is TGTGCCAGCAGCTTTTCCGTCAATGAGCAGTTCTTC. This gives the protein CASSFSVNEQFF.

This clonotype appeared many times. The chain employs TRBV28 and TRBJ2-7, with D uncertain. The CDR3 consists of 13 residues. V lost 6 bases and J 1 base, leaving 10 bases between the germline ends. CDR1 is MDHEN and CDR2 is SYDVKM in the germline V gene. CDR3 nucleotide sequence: TGTGCCAGCAGGAACAGTGATTCCTACGAGCAGTACGTC. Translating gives CASRNSDSYEQYV.

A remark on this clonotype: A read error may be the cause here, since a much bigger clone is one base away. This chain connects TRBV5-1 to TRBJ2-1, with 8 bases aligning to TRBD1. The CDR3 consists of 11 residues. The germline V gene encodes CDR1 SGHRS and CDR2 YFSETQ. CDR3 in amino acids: CVSSEDRDQFF. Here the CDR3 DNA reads TGCGTCAGCAGCGAGGACAGGGACCAGTTCTTC.

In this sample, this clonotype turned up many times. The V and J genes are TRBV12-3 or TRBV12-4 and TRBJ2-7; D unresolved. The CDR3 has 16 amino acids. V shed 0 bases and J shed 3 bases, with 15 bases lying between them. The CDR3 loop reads CASSLAPGYSHYEQYF. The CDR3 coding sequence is TGTGCCAGCAGTTTAGCGCCTGGGTATAGCCACTACGAGCAGTACTTC.

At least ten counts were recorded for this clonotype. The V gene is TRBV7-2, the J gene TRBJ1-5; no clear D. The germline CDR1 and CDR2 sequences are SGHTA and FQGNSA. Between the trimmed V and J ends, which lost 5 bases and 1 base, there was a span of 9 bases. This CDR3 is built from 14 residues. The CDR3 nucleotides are TGTGCCAGCAGCCCGGGTAAGAGCAATCAGCCCCAGCATTTT. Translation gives CASSPGKSNQPQHF.

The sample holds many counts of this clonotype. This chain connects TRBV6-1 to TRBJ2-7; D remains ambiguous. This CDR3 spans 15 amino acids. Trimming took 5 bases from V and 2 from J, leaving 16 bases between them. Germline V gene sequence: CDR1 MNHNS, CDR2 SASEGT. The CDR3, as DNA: TGTGCCAGCAGTCCTTCGAGAGGTTCACCCTACGAGCAGTACTTC. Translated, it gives CASSPSRGSPYEQYF.

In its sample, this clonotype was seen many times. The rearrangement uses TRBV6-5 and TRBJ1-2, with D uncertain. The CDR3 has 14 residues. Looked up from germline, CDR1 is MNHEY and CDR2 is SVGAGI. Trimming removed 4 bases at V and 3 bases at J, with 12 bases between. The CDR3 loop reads CASSFDPRDYGYTF. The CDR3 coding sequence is TGTGCCAGCAGTTTTGACCCCCGGGACTATGGCTACACCTTC.

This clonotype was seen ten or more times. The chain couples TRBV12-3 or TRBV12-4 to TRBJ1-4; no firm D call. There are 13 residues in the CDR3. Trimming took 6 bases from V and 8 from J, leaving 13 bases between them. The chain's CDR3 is CASSGGGGEKLFF. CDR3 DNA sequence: TGTGCCAGCAGCGGTGGAGGCGGAGAAAAACTGTTTTTT.

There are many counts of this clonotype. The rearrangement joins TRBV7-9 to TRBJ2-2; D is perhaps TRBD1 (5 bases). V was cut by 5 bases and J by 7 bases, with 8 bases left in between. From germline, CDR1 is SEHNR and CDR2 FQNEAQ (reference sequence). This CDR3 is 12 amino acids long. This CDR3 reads CASSPQGGELFF. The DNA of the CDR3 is TGTGCCAGCAGCCCCCAGGGCGGGGAGCTGTTTTTT.

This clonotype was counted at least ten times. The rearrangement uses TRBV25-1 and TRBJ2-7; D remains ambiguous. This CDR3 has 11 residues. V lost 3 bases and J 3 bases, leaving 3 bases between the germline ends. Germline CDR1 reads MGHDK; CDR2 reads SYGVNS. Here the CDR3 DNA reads TGTGCCAGCAGTGAGAACTACGAGCAGTACGTC. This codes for CASSENYEQYV.

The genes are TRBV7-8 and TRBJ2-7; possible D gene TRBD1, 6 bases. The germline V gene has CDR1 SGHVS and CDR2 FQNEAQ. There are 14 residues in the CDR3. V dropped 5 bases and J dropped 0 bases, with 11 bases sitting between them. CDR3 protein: CASSIRGRSYEQYV. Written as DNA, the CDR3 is TGTGCCAGCAGCATCAGGGGCCGCTCCTACGAGCAGTACGTC.

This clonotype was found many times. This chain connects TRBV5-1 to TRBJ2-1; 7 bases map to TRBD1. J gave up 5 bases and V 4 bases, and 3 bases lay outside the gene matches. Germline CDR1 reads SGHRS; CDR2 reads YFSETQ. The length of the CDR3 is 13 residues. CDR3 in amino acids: CASSRDSNNEQFF. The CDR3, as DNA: TGCGCCAGCAGCCGGGACAGTAACAATGAGCAGTTCTTC.

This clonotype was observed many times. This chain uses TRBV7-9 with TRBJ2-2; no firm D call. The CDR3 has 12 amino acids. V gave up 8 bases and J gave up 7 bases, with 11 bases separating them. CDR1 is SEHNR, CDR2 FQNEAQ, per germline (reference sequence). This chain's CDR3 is CASELPHGELFF. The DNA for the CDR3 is TGTGCCAGCGAACTCCCCCACGGGGAGCTGTTTTTT. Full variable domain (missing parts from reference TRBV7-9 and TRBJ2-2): DTGVSQNPRHKITKRGQNVTFRCDPISEHNRLYWYRQTLGQGPEFLTYFQNEAQLEKSRLLSDRFSAERPKGSFSTLEIQRTEQGDSAMYLCASELPHGELFFGEGSRLTVL.

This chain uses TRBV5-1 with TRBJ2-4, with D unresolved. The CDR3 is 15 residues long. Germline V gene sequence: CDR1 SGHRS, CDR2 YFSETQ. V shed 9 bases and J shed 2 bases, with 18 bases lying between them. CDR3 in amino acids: CAKKSESRSKNIQYF. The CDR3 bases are TGCGCCAAAAAAAGCGAGAGTCGATCCAAAAACATTCAGTACTTC.

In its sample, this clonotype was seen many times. The CDR3 spells CASSLSGGGASYEQFF. For the CDR3, the DNA is TGTGCCAGCAGTTTATCCGGCGGGGGGGCTAGCTATGAGCAGTTCTTC. The chain joins TRBV27 to TRBJ2-1; 9 bases fit TRBD2. This CDR3 is 16 amino acids long. Per the germline V gene, CDR1 is MNHEY and CDR2 is SMNVEV (reference sequence). The V and J ends lost 0 bases and 8 bases, in that order; junction bases with no gene match: 8.

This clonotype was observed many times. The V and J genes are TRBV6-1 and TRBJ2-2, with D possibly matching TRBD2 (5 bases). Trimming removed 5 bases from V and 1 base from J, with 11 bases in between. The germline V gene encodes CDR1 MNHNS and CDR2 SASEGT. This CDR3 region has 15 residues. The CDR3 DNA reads TGTGCCAGCAGTCTTAAGACTAAGAACACCGGGGAGCTGTTTTTT. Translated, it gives CASSLKTKNTGELFF.

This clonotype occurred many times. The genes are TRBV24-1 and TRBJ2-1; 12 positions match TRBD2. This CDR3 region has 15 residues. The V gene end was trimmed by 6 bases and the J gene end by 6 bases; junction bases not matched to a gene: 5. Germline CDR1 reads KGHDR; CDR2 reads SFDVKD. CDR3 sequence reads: CATSTPSGGANEQFF. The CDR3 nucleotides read TGTGCCACCAGTACTCCTAGCGGGGGGGCCAATGAGCAGTTCTTC.

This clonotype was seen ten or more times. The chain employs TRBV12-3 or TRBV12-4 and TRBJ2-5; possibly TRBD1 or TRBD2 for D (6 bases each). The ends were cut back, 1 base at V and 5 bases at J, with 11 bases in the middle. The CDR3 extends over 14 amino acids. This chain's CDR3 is CASSLDPGAETQYF. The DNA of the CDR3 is TGTGCCAGCAGTTTAGATCCGGGGGCGGAGACCCAGTACTTC.

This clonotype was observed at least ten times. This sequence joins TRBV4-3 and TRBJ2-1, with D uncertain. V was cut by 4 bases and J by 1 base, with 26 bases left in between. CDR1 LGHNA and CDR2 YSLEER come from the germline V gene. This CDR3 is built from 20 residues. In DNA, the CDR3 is TGCGCCAGCAGCCCCCCGAAGGGTAATAGAAAGTTTGGGTCCTACAATGAGCAGTTCTTC. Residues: CASSPPKGNRKFGSYNEQFF.

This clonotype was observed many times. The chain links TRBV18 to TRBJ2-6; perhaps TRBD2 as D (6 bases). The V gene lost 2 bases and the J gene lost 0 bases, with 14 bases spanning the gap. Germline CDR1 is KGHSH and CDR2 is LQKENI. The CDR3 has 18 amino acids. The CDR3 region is CASSPGGAGPSGANVLTF. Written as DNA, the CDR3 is TGTGCCAGCTCACCAGGCGGAGCGGGCCCCTCTGGGGCCAACGTCCTGACTTTC.

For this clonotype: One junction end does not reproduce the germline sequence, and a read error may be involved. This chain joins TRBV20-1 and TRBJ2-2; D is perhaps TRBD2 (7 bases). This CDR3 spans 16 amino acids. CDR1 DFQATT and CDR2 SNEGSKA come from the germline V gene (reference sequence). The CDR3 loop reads CSAFGEGGPATGKLFF. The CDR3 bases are TGCAGTGCTTTCGGAGAGGGGGGGCCGGCAACCGGGAAGCTGTTTTTT.

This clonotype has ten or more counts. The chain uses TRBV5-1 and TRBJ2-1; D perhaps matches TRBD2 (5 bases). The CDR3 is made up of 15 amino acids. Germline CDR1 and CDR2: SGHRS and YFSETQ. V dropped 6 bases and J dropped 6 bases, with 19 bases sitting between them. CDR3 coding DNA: TGCGCCAGCACTCCTTGGACGGAGGCCCTCAATGAGCAGTTCTTC. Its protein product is CASTPWTEALNEQFF.

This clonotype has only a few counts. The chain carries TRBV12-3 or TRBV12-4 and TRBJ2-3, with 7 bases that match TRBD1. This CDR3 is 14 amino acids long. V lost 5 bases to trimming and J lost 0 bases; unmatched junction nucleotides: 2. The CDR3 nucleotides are TGTGCCAGCAGTGGGACAGAGAGCACAGATACGCAGTATTTT. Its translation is CASSGTESTDTQYF.

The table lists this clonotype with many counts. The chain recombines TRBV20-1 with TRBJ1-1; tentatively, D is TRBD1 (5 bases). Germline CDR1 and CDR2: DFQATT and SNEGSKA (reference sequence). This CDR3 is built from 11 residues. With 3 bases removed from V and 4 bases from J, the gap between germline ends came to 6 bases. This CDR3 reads CSARGGTEAFF. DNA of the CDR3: TGCAGTGCTAGGGGGGGCACTGAAGCTTTCTTT.

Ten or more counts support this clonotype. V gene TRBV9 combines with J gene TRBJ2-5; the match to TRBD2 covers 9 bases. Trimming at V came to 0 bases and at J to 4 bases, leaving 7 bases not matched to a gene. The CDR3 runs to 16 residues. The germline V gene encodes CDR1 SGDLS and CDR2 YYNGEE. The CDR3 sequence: CASSVGGGGAGETQYF. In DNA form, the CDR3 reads TGTGCCAGCAGCGTAGGCGGCGGGGGGGCCGGAGAGACCCAGTACTTC.

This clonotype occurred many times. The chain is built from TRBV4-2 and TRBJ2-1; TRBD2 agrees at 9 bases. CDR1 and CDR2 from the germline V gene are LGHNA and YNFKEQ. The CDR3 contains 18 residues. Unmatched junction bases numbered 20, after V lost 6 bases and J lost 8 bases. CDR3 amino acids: CASSRQPVGGGALDEQFF. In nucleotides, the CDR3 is TGTGCCAGCAGTCGGCAACCCGTCGGCGGGGGGGCCTTGGATGAGCAGTTCTTC.